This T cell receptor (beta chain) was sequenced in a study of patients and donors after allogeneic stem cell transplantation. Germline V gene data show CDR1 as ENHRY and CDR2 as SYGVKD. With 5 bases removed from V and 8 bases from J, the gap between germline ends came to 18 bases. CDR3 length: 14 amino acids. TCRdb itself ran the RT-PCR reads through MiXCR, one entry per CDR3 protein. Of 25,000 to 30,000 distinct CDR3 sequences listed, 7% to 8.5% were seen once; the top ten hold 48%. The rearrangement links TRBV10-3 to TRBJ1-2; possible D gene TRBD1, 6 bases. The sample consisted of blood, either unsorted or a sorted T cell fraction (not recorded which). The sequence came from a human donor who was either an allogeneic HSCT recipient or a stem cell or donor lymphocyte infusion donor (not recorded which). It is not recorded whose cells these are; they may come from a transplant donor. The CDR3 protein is CAISPGPGERGYTF. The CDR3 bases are TGTGCCATCAGTCCCGGGCCAGGGGAGAGGGGCTACACCTTC.